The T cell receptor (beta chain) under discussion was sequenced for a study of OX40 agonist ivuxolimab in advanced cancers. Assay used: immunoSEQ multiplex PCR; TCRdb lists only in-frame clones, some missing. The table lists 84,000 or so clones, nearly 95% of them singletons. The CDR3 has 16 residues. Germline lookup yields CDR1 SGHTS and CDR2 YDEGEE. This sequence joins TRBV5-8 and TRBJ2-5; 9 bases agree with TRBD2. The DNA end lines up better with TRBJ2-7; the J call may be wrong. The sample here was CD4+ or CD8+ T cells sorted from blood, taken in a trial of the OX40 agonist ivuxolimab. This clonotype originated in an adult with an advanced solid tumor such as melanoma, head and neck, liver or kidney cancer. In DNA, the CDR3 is TGTGCCAGCAGCTTGGTTCTAGCGGGAAGTTCCTACGAGCAGTACTTC. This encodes CASSLVLAGSSYEQYF.